These 27 T cell receptor beta chains were sequenced from one sample in a study of blood T cell repertoires in COVID-19. Assay: immunoSEQ multiplex PCR; the TCRdb copy retains only in-frame clones and omits some. The table lists 120,000 or so clones, under 85% of them singletons. The sample taken for sequencing was peripheral blood. The receptors originated from a man aged 60-69 years with acute or convalescent COVID-19.

This clone was seen just once. This chain uses TRBV4-1 with TRBJ1-4; D not certain. Per germline, CDR1 MGHRA and CDR2 YSYEKL. V shed 4 bases and J shed 3 bases, with 18 bases lying between them. The CDR3 sequence is 17 residues long. Here the CDR3 DNA reads TGCGCCAGCAGCCTCTCGGGATTGCGGTCGGCTAATGAAAAACTGTTTTTT. Translated: CASSLSGLRSANEKLFF.

This rearrangement joins TRBV5-1 to TRBJ2-1; 11 bases align to TRBD2. V dropped 3 bases and J dropped 4; count of bases not matched to a gene: 6. The CDR3 extends over 16 amino acids. Germline V CDR1 and CDR2: SGHRS, YFSETQ. The CDR3: CASSSEGLAVYNEQFF. The DNA for the CDR3 is TGCGCCAGCAGCTCGGAGGGACTAGCGGTGTACAATGAGCAGTTCTTC.

The chain links TRBV19 to TRBJ2-5; weak D call: TRBD1 (5 bases). Germline assignment: CDR1 LNHDA and CDR2 SQIVND (reference sequence). This CDR3 is built from 17 residues. Trimming took 8 bases from V and 4 from J, leaving 26 bases between them. CDR3 protein: CASAPTLRPGWGETQYF. The CDR3 DNA reads TGTGCCAGTGCTCCAACCCTCCGGCCAGGGTGGGGAGAGACCCAGTACTTC.

The genes are TRBV27 and TRBJ2-3, with TRBD1 matching over 10 bases. The V gene's germline CDR1 is MNHEY and CDR2 SMNVEV (reference sequence). V was pared by 6 bases and J by 6 bases, with 9 bases of the junction left unmatched. The CDR3 spans 15 residues. CDR3 DNA sequence: TGTGCCAGCAGAAAGGGACAGGGGAATTGGGATACGCAGTATTTT. This gives the protein CASRKGQGNWDTQYF.

The chain uses TRBV28 and TRBJ2-1, with 7 nucleotides matching TRBD1. CDR1 and CDR2 (germline): MDHEN, SYDVKM. The V segment lost 3 bases and the J segment 0 bases; nucleotides outside the gene matches: 8. This CDR3 comprises 17 residues. As DNA, the CDR3 is TGTGCCAGCAGTTTTCCCAGTCAGGGGGACTCCTACAATGAGCAGTTCTTC. Protein product: CASSFPSQGDSYNEQFF. Full variable domain (missing parts from reference TRBV28 and TRBJ2-1): DVKVTQSSRYLVKRTGEKVFLECVQDMDHENMFWYRQDPGLGLRLIYFSYDVKMKEKGDIPEGYSVSREKKERFSLILESASTNQTSMYLCASSFPSQGDSYNEQFFGPGTRLTVL.

The chain uses TRBV27 and TRBJ2-1; TRBD1 aligns across 7 bases. V was pared by 8 bases and J by 4 bases, with 2 bases of the junction left unmatched. This CDR3 is 12 amino acids long. CDR1 and CDR2 (germline): MNHEY, SMNVEV (reference sequence). This CDR3 reads CASPDRYNEQFF. The CDR3 DNA reads TGTGCCAGCCCGGACAGGTACAATGAGCAGTTCTTC.

CDR3 protein: CASRYLGAGVMETQYF. CDR3 DNA: TGCGCCAGCCGTTACCTAGGGGCGGGAGTTATGGAGACCCAGTACTTC. The chain is built from TRBV5-1 and TRBJ2-5; 7 positions match TRBD2. The CDR3 sequence is 16 residues long. V gave up 7 bases and J gave up 5 bases; unmatched junction bases: 17. Germline V gives CDR1 SGHRS, CDR2 YFSETQ.

The chain couples TRBV25-1 to TRBJ1-1, with D possibly being TRBD1 (5 bases). CDR1 and CDR2 from the germline V gene are MGHDK and SYGVNS. This CDR3 has 18 residues. V lost 0 bases and J 4 bases, leaving 21 bases between the germline ends. CDR3 DNA sequence: TGTGCCAGCAGTGAATACAATGGGGGGGATGGGCGAGGCACTGAAGCTTTCTTT. This gives the protein CASSEYNGGDGRGTEAFF.

This chain links TRBV29-1 with TRBJ2-1; D may be TRBD1 (7 bases). Trimming shortened V by 6 bases and J by 9 bases, and 21 bases separated the two germline ends. This CDR3 region has 14 residues. CDR1 is SQVTM and CDR2 is ANQGSEA in the germline V gene. DNA of the CDR3: TGCAGCGTCAGGGGGGACACAGGAGGATTTGAGCAGTTCTTC. Translation gives CSVRGDTGGFEQFF.

The V call is TRBV28, the J call TRBJ1-2; D gene unclear. Germline CDR1 is MDHEN and CDR2 is SYDVKM. V lost 3 bases, J lost 8 bases, and 16 bases lay in between. The CDR3 length is 14 residues. The CDR3 protein is CASSFWASTSGYTF. Here the CDR3 DNA reads TGTGCCAGCAGTTTCTGGGCCAGCACGAGCGGCTACACCTTC.

The chain uses TRBV18 and TRBJ1-1, with D possibly TRBD1 on 6 matching bases. This CDR3 is built from 13 residues. CDR1 KGHSH and CDR2 LQKENI come from the germline V gene. The germline V and J ends were trimmed by 5 bases and 3 bases, with 10 bases remaining between them. The CDR3 DNA follows: TGTGCCAGCTCATCAAACAGGGACACTGAAGCTTTCTTT. It yields the protein CASSSNRDTEAFF.

This chain links TRBV5-4 with TRBJ2-1, with unresolved D. V was shortened by 2 bases and J by 4 bases, with 7 bases between the two germline ends. Germline V gives CDR1 SGHNT, CDR2 YYREEE (reference sequence). The CDR3 spans 13 residues. Here the CDR3 reads CASSFGGYNEQFF. The CDR3 DNA follows: TGTGCCAGCAGCTTTGGCGGATACAATGAGCAGTTCTTC. Drawing the rest from reference TRBV5-4 and TRBJ2-1, the complete variable domain is ETGVTQSPTHLIKTRGQQVTLRCSSQSGHNTVSWYQQALGQGPQFIFQYYREEENGRGNFPPRFSGLQFPNYSSELNVNALELDDSALYLCASSFGGYNEQFFGPGTRLTVL.

The CDR3 reads CASSQGGLAEAFF. DNA for the CDR3: TGTGCCAGCAGCCAAGGAGGGTTGGCTGAAGCTTTCTTT. This chain connects TRBV3-1 (or the pseudogene TRBV3-2) to TRBJ1-1; D uncertain. CDR3 length equals 13 residues. Looked up from germline, CDR1 is LGHDT and CDR2 is YNNKEL (reference sequence). Trimming cost V 1 base and J 6 bases, with 9 bases left between them.

Here the CDR3 reads CASSLGGGGDFNYGYTF. The CDR3 DNA follows: TGCGCCAGCAGCTTGGGCGGAGGGGGCGACTTTAACTATGGCTACACCTTC. V and J are TRBV5-1 and TRBJ1-2, with 7 bases that match TRBD1. This CDR3 has 17 residues. Per the germline V gene, CDR1 is SGHRS and CDR2 is YFSETQ. V dropped 0 bases and J dropped 1; count of bases not matched to a gene: 9.

V gene TRBV5-1 combines with J gene TRBJ2-5; 7 bases match TRBD2. V lost 1 base, J lost 2 bases, and 2 bases stayed unmatched. Germline CDR1 reads SGHRS; CDR2 reads YFSETQ. CDR3 length: 14 amino acids. DNA of the CDR3: TGCGCCAGCAGCTTGATTAGCGGGCAAGAGACCCAGTACTTC. This sequence encodes CASSLISGQETQYF. Full variable domain (missing parts from reference TRBV5-1 and TRBJ2-5): KAGVTQTPRYLIKTRGQQVTLSCSPISGHRSVSWYQQTPGQGLQFLFEYFSETQRNKGNFPGRFSGRQFSNSRSEMNVSTLELGDSALYLCASSLISGQETQYFGPGTRLLVL.

This clone was found a few times. The chain carries TRBV18 and TRBJ1-1; weak D call: TRBD1 (5 bases). There are 14 residues in the CDR3. V shed 5 bases and J shed 0 bases, with 10 bases lying between them. CDR1 is KGHSH, CDR2 LQKENI, per germline. The CDR3: CASSETTVNTEAFF. CDR3 coding DNA: TGTGCCAGCTCAGAAACGACAGTGAACACTGAAGCTTTCTTT.

The rearrangement uses TRBV4-1 and TRBJ2-1; 12 bases line up with TRBD2. The V gene end was trimmed by 3 bases and the J gene end by 2 bases; junction bases not matched to a gene: 5. The CDR3 has 17 amino acids. Germline assignment: CDR1 MGHRA and CDR2 YSYEKL. CDR3 bases: TGCGCCAGCAGCCACGCTAGCGGGAGGGGGACCTACAATGAGCAGTTCTTC. Translating it yields CASSHASGRGTYNEQFF.

The chain employs TRBV11-1 and TRBJ2-2; 11 positions match TRBD2. From germline, CDR1 is SGHAT and CDR2 FQDESV (reference sequence). V was clipped by 3 bases and J by 2 bases; unmatched bases: 2. The CDR3 runs 16 residues. In DNA, the CDR3 is TGTGCCAGCAGCTTTACTAGCGGGAGCAACACCGGGGAGCTGTTTTTT. The encoded protein is CASSFTSGSNTGELFF.

The chain couples TRBV7-3 to TRBJ2-3, with a weak D call TRBD2 (6 bases). Germline CDR1 reads SGHTA; CDR2 reads FQGTGA. The V end lost 2 bases, the J end lost 2 bases, and 11 bases lay between the germline ends. This CDR3 is built from 15 residues. The CDR3 DNA reads TGTGCCAGCAGCTTATTTGGCGGGATCACAGATACGCAGTATTTT. It codes for CASSLFGGITDTQYF.

This clone has more than one count but fewer than ten. The genes are TRBV6-2 or TRBV6-3 and TRBJ2-7, with 11 bases fitting TRBD2. Germline loops: CDR1 MNHEY, CDR2 SVGEGT. The length of the CDR3 is 13 residues. The J segment lost 7 bases and the V segment lost 5 bases, leaving 4 bases of the junction unmatched. The CDR3 loop is CASSGRLAGEQYF. CDR3 sequence (DNA): TGTGCCAGCAGTGGTCGACTAGCGGGAGAGCAGTACTTC.

This chain links TRBV11-1 with TRBJ2-7, with 8 bases aligning to TRBD2. Trimming took 5 bases from V and 5 from J; bases not matched to a gene: 5. The germline V gene has CDR1 SGHAT and CDR2 FQDESV (reference sequence). There are 13 residues in the CDR3. The CDR3 DNA is TGTGCCAGCAGCCGGGGGGGTCGGGACGAGCAGTACTTC. Its protein product is CASSRGGRDEQYF.

A few counts support this clone. The gene calls are TRBV19 and TRBJ2-1, with 8 bases identical to TRBD2. The V gene end was trimmed by 3 bases and the J gene end by 5 bases; junction bases not matched to a gene: 9. The CDR3 is made up of 16 amino acids. In germline, CDR1 is LNHDA, CDR2 SQIVND (reference sequence). The CDR3 DNA reads as TGTGCCAGTAGTATCCGGGAGGGCAGTATGGACAATGAGCAGTTCTTC. This gives the protein CASSIREGSMDNEQFF.

The V and J genes are TRBV6-5 and TRBJ1-5, with TRBD1 matching 9 bases. This CDR3 has 13 residues. The V gene's germline CDR1 is MNHEY and CDR2 SVGAGI. V was clipped by 6 bases and J by 5 bases; unmatched bases: 2. The CDR3, as DNA: TGTGCCAGCAGAGGGACAGGGTATCAGCCCCAGCATTTT. Protein sequence: CASRGTGYQPQHF.

The V call is TRBV18, the J call TRBJ1-1, with D perhaps TRBD1 (5 bases). Germline CDR1 reads KGHSH; CDR2 reads LQKENI. This CDR3 spans 14 amino acids. Between the trimmed V and J ends, which lost 2 bases and 1 base, there was a span of 8 bases. The chain's CDR3 is CASSPEDKNTEAFF. The CDR3 DNA is TGTGCCAGCTCACCAGAGGACAAGAACACTGAAGCTTTCTTT.

The chain carries TRBV7-9 and TRBJ1-6; TRBD1 matches 7 bases. This CDR3 has 15 residues. Germline V gives CDR1 SEHNR, CDR2 FQNEAQ (reference sequence). V was clipped by 1 base and J by 9 bases; unmatched bases: 6. The CDR3 DNA follows: TGTGCCAGCAGCTTAGAAGGGGGCTCTATTTCACCCCTCCACTTT. Translated, it gives CASSLEGGSISPLHF.

The chain links TRBV28 to TRBJ2-2; 13 bases match TRBD2. The CDR3 has 17 amino acids. The junction had 10 bases not matched to a gene; V was cut back by 8 bases and J by 4 bases. The germline V gene has CDR1 MDHEN and CDR2 SYDVKM. The CDR3 DNA sequence: TGTGCCAGCGAGGGGACTAGCGGGGTATCGGGCACCGGGGAGCTGTTTTTT. Translation gives CASEGTSGVSGTGELFF.

The table lists this clone with a count of one. The gene calls are TRBV29-1 and TRBJ1-3; D not certain. This CDR3 has 13 amino acids. Germline CDR1 reads SQVTM; CDR2 reads ANQGSEA. The V gene lost 6 bases and the J gene lost 0 bases, with 9 bases spanning the gap. The CDR3 DNA reads TGCAGCGTGAGTGGAGACTCTGGAAACACCATATATTTT. Translated: CSVSGDSGNTIYF.